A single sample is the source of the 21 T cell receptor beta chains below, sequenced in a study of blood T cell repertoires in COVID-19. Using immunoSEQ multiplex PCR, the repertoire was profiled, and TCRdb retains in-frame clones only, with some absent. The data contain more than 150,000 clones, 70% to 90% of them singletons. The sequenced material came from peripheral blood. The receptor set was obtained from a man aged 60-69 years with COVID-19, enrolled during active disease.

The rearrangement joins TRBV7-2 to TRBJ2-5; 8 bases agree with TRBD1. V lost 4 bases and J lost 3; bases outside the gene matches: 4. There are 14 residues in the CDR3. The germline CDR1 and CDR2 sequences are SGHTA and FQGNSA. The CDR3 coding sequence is TGTGCCAGCAGCTCGAAGACAGGGGAAGAGACCCAGTACTTC. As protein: CASSSKTGEETQYF. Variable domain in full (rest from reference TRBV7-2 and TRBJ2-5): GAGVSQSPSNKVTEKGKDVELRCDPISGHTALYWYRQSLGQGLEFLIYFQGNSAPDKSGLPSDRFSAERTGGSVSTLTIQRTQQEDSAVYLCASSSKTGEETQYFGPGTRLLVL.

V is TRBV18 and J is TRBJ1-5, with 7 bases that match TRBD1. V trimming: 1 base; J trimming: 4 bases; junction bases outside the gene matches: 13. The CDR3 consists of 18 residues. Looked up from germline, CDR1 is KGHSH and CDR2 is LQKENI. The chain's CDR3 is CASSPLTDTGTDNQPQHF. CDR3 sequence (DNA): TGTGCCAGCTCACCACTAACGGACACCGGGACAGATAATCAGCCCCAGCATTTT.

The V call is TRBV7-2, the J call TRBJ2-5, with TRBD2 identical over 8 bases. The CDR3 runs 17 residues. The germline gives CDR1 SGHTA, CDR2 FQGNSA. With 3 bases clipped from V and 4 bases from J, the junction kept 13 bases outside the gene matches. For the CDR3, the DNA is TGTGCCAGCAGCTTGGTGTTAGCGGGGCGAGGCGTAGAGACCCAGTACTTC. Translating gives CASSLVLAGRGVETQYF.

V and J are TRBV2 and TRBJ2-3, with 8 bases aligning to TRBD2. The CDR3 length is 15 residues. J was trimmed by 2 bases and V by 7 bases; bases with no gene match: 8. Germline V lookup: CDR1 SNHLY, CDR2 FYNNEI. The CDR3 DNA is TGTGCCAGCACGGGGGGGAACCCTGCCACAGATACGCAGTATTTT. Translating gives CASTGGNPATDTQYF.

The CDR3 DNA sequence: TGTGCCAGTAGTACTAGCGGGAGTTACAATGAGCAGTTCTTC. Translating it yields CASSTSGSYNEQFF. The chain is built from TRBV19 and TRBJ2-1, with 10 nucleotides matching TRBD2. V was clipped by 4 bases and J by 4 bases; unmatched bases: 1. The CDR3 consists of 14 residues. Germline CDR1 LNHDA, CDR2 SQIVND (reference sequence).

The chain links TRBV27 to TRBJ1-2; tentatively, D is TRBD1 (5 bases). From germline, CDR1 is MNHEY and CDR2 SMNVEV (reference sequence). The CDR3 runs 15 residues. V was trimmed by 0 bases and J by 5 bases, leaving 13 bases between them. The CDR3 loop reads CASSLSRDGNYGYTF. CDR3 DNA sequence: TGTGCCAGCAGTTTATCGCGGGACGGAAATTATGGCTACACCTTC.

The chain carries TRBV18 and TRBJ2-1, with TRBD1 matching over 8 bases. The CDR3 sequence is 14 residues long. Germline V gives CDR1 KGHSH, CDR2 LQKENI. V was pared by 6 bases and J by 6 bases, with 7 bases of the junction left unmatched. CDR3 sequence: CASSSRDRPNEQFF. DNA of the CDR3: TGTGCCAGCTCGTCCCGGGACAGGCCCAATGAGCAGTTCTTC.

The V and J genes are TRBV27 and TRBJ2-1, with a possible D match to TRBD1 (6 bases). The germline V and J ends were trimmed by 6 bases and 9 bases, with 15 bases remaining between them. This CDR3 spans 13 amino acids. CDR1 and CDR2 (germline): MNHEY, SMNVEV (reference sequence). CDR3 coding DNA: TGTGCCAGCAGCCCTCCGGGACAATTTGAGCAGTTCTTC. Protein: CASSPPGQFEQFF.

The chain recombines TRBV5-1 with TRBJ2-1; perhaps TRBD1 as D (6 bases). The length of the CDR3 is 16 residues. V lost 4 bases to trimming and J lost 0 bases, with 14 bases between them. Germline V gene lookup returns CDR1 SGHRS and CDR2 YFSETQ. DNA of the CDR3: TGCGCCAGCAGCACCCTTGACAGGAGCTCCTACAATGAGCAGTTCTTC. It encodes CASSTLDRSSYNEQFF.

The CDR3 loop is CASSPDRANTEAFF. As DNA, the CDR3 is TGCGCCAGCAGCCCGGACAGGGCCAACACTGAAGCTTTCTTT. The chain recombines TRBV5-1 with TRBJ1-1, with 8 bases fitting TRBD1. The CDR3 sequence is 14 residues long. The germline gives CDR1 SGHRS, CDR2 YFSETQ. The J segment lost 2 bases and the V segment lost 4 bases, leaving 4 bases of the junction unmatched.

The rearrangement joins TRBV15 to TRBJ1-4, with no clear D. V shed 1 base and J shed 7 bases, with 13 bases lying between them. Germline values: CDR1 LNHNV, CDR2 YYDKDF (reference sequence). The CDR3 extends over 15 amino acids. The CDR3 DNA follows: TGTGCCACCAGCAGAGGTTCGGACTGGGGTGAAAAACTGTTTTTT. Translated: CATSRGSDWGEKLFF.

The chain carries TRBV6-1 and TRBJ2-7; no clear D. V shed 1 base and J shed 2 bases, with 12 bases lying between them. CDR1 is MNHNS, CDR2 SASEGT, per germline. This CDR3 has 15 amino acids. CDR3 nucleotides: TGTGCCAGCAGTGAAGGGGCAGTCAAAACCTACGAGCAGTACTTC. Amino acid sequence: CASSEGAVKTYEQYF.

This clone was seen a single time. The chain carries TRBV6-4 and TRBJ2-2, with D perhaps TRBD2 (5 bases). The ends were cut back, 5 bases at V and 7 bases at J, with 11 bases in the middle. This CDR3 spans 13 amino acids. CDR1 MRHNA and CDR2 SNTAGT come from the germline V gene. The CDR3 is CASSRQAGGELFF. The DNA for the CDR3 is TGTGCCAGCAGTCGTCAGGCGGGCGGGGAGCTGTTTTTT.

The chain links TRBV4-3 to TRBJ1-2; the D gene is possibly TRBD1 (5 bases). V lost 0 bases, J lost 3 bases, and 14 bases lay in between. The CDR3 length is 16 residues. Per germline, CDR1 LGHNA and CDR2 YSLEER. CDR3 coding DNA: TGCGCCAGCAGCCAAGATTGGAGGGTACAGGACTATGGCTACACCTTC. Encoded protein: CASSQDWRVQDYGYTF.

In DNA form, the CDR3 reads TGTGCCAGCAGGCGCAGAAACACCATATATTTT. The encoded protein is CASRRRNTIYF. This chain uses TRBV6-7 with TRBJ1-3; D is undetermined. TRBV6-7 counts as an open reading frame of uncertain function. V was trimmed by 6 bases and J by 5 bases, leaving 5 bases between them. The CDR3 is made up of 11 amino acids.

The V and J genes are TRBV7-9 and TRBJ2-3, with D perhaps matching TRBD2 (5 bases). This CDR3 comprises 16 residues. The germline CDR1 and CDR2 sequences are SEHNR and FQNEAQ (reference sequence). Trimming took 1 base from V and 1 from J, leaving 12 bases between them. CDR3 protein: CASSLGLLGGTDTQYF. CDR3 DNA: TGTGCCAGCAGCTTAGGACTCTTGGGAGGCACAGATACGCAGTATTTT.

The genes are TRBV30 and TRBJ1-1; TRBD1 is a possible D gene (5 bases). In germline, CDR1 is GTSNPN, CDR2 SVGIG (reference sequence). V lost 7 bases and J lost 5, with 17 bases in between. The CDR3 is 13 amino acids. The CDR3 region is CASRVQAGTEAFF. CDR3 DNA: TGTGCCTCCAGGGTTCAAGCGGGGACTGAAGCTTTCTTT.

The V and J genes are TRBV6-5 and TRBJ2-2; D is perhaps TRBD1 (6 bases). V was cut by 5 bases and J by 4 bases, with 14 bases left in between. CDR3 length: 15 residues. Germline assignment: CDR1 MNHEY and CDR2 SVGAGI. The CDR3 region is CASSTGSSGTGELFF. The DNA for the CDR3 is TGTGCCAGCAGTACAGGGTCCTCGGGCACCGGGGAGCTGTTTTTT.

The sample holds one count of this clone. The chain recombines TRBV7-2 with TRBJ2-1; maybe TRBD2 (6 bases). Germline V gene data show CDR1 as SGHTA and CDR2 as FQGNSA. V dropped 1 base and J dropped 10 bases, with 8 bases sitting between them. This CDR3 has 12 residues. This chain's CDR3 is CASSLGGGEQFF. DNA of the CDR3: TGTGCCAGCAGCTTAGGGGGAGGAGAGCAGTTCTTC.

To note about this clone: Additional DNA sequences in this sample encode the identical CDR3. CDR3 protein: CASSYSKLAGAGEQFF. The CDR3 DNA sequence: TGTGCCAGCAGTTACTCGAAACTAGCGGGAGCGGGTGAGCAGTTCTTC. The chain links TRBV6-2 or TRBV6-3 to TRBJ2-1, with 11 nucleotides matching TRBD2. V gave up 0 bases and J gave up 9 bases; unmatched junction bases: 7. Germline assignment: CDR1 MNHEY and CDR2 SVGEGT. CDR3 size: 16 residues.

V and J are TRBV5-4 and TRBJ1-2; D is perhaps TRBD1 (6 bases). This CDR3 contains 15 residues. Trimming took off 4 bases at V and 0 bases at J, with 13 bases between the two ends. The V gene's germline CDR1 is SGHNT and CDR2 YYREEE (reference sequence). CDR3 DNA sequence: TGTGCCAGCAGCCCCCCGAGGGGGACTAACTATGGCTACACCTTC. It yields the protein CASSPPRGTNYGYTF. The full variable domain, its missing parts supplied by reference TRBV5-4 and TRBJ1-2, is ETGVTQSPTHLIKTRGQQVTLRCSSQSGHNTVSWYQQALGQGPQFIFQYYREEENGRGNFPPRFSGLQFPNYSSELNVNALELDDSALYLCASSPPRGTNYGYTFGSGTRLTVV.